This entry lists 31 T cell receptor beta chains sequenced from one sample in a study of blood T cells in healthy people across ages (dated by TCRdb to between 2015 and 2016). The library was produced with 5' RACE. Sequencing instrument: Illumina HiSeq 2500. The second PCR ran for roughly 6 to 11 cycles and used a J-beta primer mix along with a sample-barcoded 5' primer. TCRdb redid the processing of the public reads, applying fastp at Q25 and MiXCR, and retained in-frame beta chains. A single entry per CDR3 protein holds the most common genes and DNA from its merged rows. For this sample there are hundreds of thousands of distinct CDR3 sequences; 40% to 45% appear just once. Roughly 19% of the sample is taken by the ten largest. Sequenced input: blood. All receptors come from a woman aged 55-69 years in good health.

This clonotype was seen more than once but under ten times. The V gene is TRBV4-3, the J gene TRBJ2-3, with 7 bases identical to TRBD1. Germline assignment: CDR1 LGHNA and CDR2 YSLEER. Unmatched junction bases numbered 7, after V lost 0 bases and J lost 1 base. The CDR3 sequence is 17 residues long. CDR3 sequence (DNA): TGCGCCAGCAGCCAAGACCCAGGGACAGCCGGCACAGATACGCAGTATTTT. It yields the protein CASSQDPGTAGTDTQYF.

This clonotype was picked up a small number of times. The chain employs TRBV18 and TRBJ1-2; D call uncertain. This CDR3 region has 13 residues. The germline V gene encodes CDR1 KGHSH and CDR2 LQKENI. Trimming removed 5 bases at V and 6 bases at J, with 13 bases between. In DNA form, the CDR3 reads TGTGCCAGCTCATCTTCGAGGAGTGATGGCTACACCTTC. Translation gives CASSSSRSDGYTF. The full variable domain, in which reference TRBV18 and TRBJ1-2 provide the parts outside the CDR3, is NAGVMQNPRHLVRRRGQEARLRCSPMKGHSHVYWYRQLPEEGLKFMVYLQKENIIDESGMPKERFSAEFPKEGPSILRIQQVVRGDSAAYFCASSSSRSDGYTFGSGTRLTVV.

The table lists this clonotype with a few counts. V is TRBV7-2 and J is TRBJ2-7, with 8 bases that match TRBD2. The junction had 12 bases not matched to a gene; V was cut back by 5 bases and J by 3 bases. This CDR3 has 16 residues. Germline CDR1 is SGHTA and CDR2 is FQGNSA. DNA of the CDR3: TGTGCCAGCAGCCGTAACAGCGGGAGCCAAGGCTACGAGCAGTACTTC. This gives the protein CASSRNSGSQGYEQYF.

The chain employs TRBV7-2 and TRBJ2-3, with 10 bases identical to TRBD2. Germline CDR1 is SGHTA and CDR2 is FQGNSA. J was trimmed by 7 bases and V by 1 base; bases with no gene match: 17. This CDR3 has 19 amino acids. The CDR3 protein is CASSLEEGRASGGRYTQYF. CDR3 coding DNA: TGTGCCAGCAGCTTAGAAGAGGGTCGAGCTAGCGGGGGACGATATACGCAGTATTTT.

DNA of the CDR3: TGTGCCAGCAGCCAATTGCAGCAGAACACTGAAGCTTTCTTT. This gives the protein CASSQLQQNTEAFF. The J gene is TRBJ1-1, the V gene TRBV3-1; D is uncertain. The CDR3 contains 14 residues. Per the germline V gene, CDR1 is LGHDT and CDR2 is YNNKEL (reference sequence). V gave up 2 bases and J gave up 1 base, with 8 bases separating them. The full variable domain, completed using reference TRBV3-1 and TRBJ1-1, is DTAVSQTPKYLVTQMGNDKSIKCEQNLGHDTMYWYKQDSKKFLKIMFSYNNKELIINETVPNRFSPKSPDKAHLNLHINSLELGDSAVYFCASSQLQQNTEAFFGQGTRLTVV.

Regarding this clonotype: A much larger clone lies a single base off, so this may be a read error. The chain combines TRBV5-1 with TRBJ2-3; D ambiguous. In germline, CDR1 is SGHRS, CDR2 YFSETQ. The CDR3 has 18 residues. Here the CDR3 reads CASSLVNPPPLGTETQYF. CDR3 nucleotides: TGCGCCAGCAGCTTGGTGAACCCTCCACCATTGGGCACAGAGACGCAGTATTTT.

At least ten counts were recorded for this clonotype. One end of the junction does not line up with germline, which may come from a read error. The rearrangement joins TRBV7-9 to TRBJ2-5; 8 bases align to TRBD2. Germline loops: CDR1 SEHNR, CDR2 FQNEAQ (reference sequence). CDR3 length: 14 amino acids. The CDR3 DNA follows: TGTGCCAGCAGTTTAGCGGGATCAGGGGAGACCCAGTACTTC. It yields the protein CASSLAGSGETQYF.

The chain uses TRBV7-2 and TRBJ2-1, with D tentatively TRBD1 (5 bases). The J call is in doubt because the DNA end fits TRBJ2-7 better. CDR3 size: 15 residues. Germline V gene lookup returns CDR1 SGHTA and CDR2 FQGNSA. The CDR3 reads CASSQQGLAYNEQYF. CDR3 sequence (DNA): TGTGCCAGCAGCCAGCAGGGCCTCGCCTACAATGAGCAGTACTTC.

This chain joins TRBV29-1 and TRBJ2-7, with D possibly matching TRBD2 (5 bases). CDR1 SQVTM and CDR2 ANQGSEA come from the germline V gene. The CDR3 is 13 residues long. With 2 bases removed from V and 6 bases from J, the gap between germline ends came to 14 bases. CDR3 loop: CSVEWLASGEQYF. The CDR3 nucleotides read TGCAGCGTTGAATGGCTAGCTTCTGGCGAGCAGTACTTC.

About this clonotype itself: A much larger clone differs by one base, so this may be a read error. This sequence joins TRBV29-1 and TRBJ2-1; no definite D call. CDR3 length equals 13 residues. V was shortened by 3 bases and J by 3 bases, with 9 bases between the two germline ends. Per the germline V gene, CDR1 is SQVTM and CDR2 is ANQGSEA. CDR3 protein: CSVERQVYNEQFF. For the CDR3, the DNA is TGCAGCGTTGAGCGGCAGGTCTACAATGAGCAGTTCTTC.

The chain is built from TRBV6-2 or TRBV6-3 and TRBJ1-1; TRBD1 aligns across 10 bases. The CDR3 consists of 16 residues. The ends lost 2 bases at V and 4 bases at J; junction bases unmatched: 7. Germline-derived CDR1 and CDR2 are MNHEY and SVGEGT. The chain's CDR3 is CASSYPPTGGFTEAFF. DNA of the CDR3: TGTGCCAGCAGTTACCCGCCGACAGGGGGCTTCACTGAAGCTTTCTTT.

This clonotype has a handful of counts. The chain is built from TRBV11-2 and TRBJ2-3, with D possibly being TRBD1 or TRBD2 (5 bases each). CDR1 is SGHAT, CDR2 FQNNGV, per germline. Deletions cut 5 bases from V and 1 base from J, with 16 bases between. CDR3 size: 16 residues. CDR3 region: CASSLGDVYGTDTQYF. The CDR3 DNA sequence: TGTGCCAGCAGCCTCGGGGACGTCTACGGCACAGATACGCAGTATTTT.

This clonotype was counted a few times. The V and J genes are TRBV6-5 and TRBJ2-5; D gene unclear. Germline CDR1 MNHEY, CDR2 SVGAGI. Trimming shortened V by 0 bases and J by 3 bases, and 5 bases separated the two germline ends. This CDR3 is built from 13 residues. The CDR3 sequence: CASSYSGKETQYF. CDR3 sequence (DNA): TGTGCCAGCAGTTACTCGGGAAAAGAGACCCAGTACTTC.

This clonotype was seen a few times. This chain connects TRBV5-1 to TRBJ2-1; 10 positions agree with TRBD2. The germline CDR1 and CDR2 sequences are SGHRS and YFSETQ. CDR3 length equals 16 residues. V lost 1 base and J lost 4; bases outside the gene matches: 5. DNA of the CDR3: TGCGCCAGCAGCTTGCAGGTAGCGGGGGGATACAATGAGCAGTTCTTC. This gives the protein CASSLQVAGGYNEQFF.

There are many counts of this clonotype. The J gene is TRBJ2-5, the V gene TRBV12-3 or TRBV12-4; D call uncertain. Trimming removed 6 bases from V and 2 bases from J, with 10 bases in between. The CDR3 contains 13 residues. CDR3 residues: CASSPMEQETQYF. The CDR3 bases are TGTGCCAGCAGCCCAATGGAACAAGAGACCCAGTACTTC.

As to this clonotype: A much larger clonotype is one base distant, so this may be a read error. The genes are TRBV20-1 and TRBJ2-5, with TRBD2 matching 7 bases. The CDR3 runs to 15 residues. From germline, CDR1 is DFQATT and CDR2 SNEGSKA (reference sequence). Trimming took 3 bases from V and 11 from J; bases not matched to a gene: 18. The DNA for the CDR3 is TGCAGTGCTAGCTGGAGGGAGGGTACTGCGAATGAGCAGTACTTC. Translation: CSASWREGTANEQYF.

This clonotype was observed a handful of times. The chain combines TRBV11-2 with TRBJ2-7, with D perhaps given as TRBD1 or TRBD2 (5 bases each). With 7 bases removed from V and 2 bases from J, the gap between germline ends came to 12 bases. Germline values: CDR1 SGHAT, CDR2 FQNNGV. This CDR3 has 13 amino acids. This CDR3 reads CASMGSGPYEQYF. The DNA of the CDR3 is TGTGCCAGCATGGGGTCGGGGCCCTACGAGCAGTACTTC.

The rearrangement uses TRBV19 and TRBJ2-1, with D possibly TRBD2 on 6 matching bases. CDR3 length equals 15 residues. Germline loops: CDR1 LNHDA, CDR2 SQIVND (reference sequence). V gave up 1 base and J gave up 6 bases, with 13 bases separating them. The CDR3 DNA reads as TGTGCCAGTAGTATAGTGGGGAAGCGGGTCAATGAGCAGTTCTTC. Residues: CASSIVGKRVNEQFF.

The V call is TRBV7-8, the J call TRBJ1-2, with D uncertain. This CDR3 is built from 12 residues. V was shortened by 4 bases and J by 4 bases, with 7 bases between the two germline ends. The germline gives CDR1 SGHVS, CDR2 FQNEAQ. The CDR3 region is CASSSIFYGYTF. Written as DNA, the CDR3 is TGTGCCAGCAGCTCGATCTTCTATGGCTACACCTTC.

The chain couples TRBV6-2 or TRBV6-3 to TRBJ2-3; TRBD2 matches 7 bases. The V and J ends lost 2 bases and 4 bases, in that order; junction bases with no gene match: 6. This CDR3 contains 15 residues. Germline V gene lookup returns CDR1 MNHEY and CDR2 SVGEGT. This CDR3 reads CASSYGGGDPDTQYF. The CDR3 DNA reads as TGTGCCAGCAGTTACGGGGGGGGAGACCCAGATACGCAGTATTTT.

This clonotype came up a few times. A much larger clone lies a single base off, so this may be a read error. The chain couples TRBV29-1 to TRBJ2-7; TRBD2 matches 14 bases. Germline V CDR1 and CDR2: SQVTM, ANQGSEA. V gave up 3 bases and J gave up 0 bases; unmatched junction bases: 4. CDR3 length equals 16 residues. The CDR3 nucleotides read TGCAGCGTTGAGGGACTAGCGGGAGAGAGCTCCTACGAGCAGTACTTC. Its translation is CSVEGLAGESSYEQYF.

The chain carries TRBV6-2 or TRBV6-3 and TRBJ2-3; D gene unclear. V dropped 7 bases and J dropped 4 bases, with 21 bases sitting between them. Germline V gene lookup returns CDR1 MNHEY and CDR2 SVGEGT. CDR3 length: 16 residues. The CDR3 coding sequence is TGTGCCAGCACTCAACCCCGCGCCGGGTCGTCAGATACGCAGTATTTT. Its translation is CASTQPRAGSSDTQYF.

The chain carries TRBV29-1 and TRBJ2-1; 11 bases map to TRBD1. Germline V gives CDR1 SQVTM, CDR2 ANQGSEA. The CDR3 is 19 residues long. The V segment lost 4 bases and the J segment 2 bases; nucleotides outside the gene matches: 16. CDR3 region: CSVVDRGLSESGPYNEQFF. The CDR3 nucleotides are TGCAGCGTTGTGGACAGGGGGCTATCGGAATCGGGCCCCTACAATGAGCAGTTCTTC.

This clonotype appeared a few times. This chain uses TRBV10-3 with TRBJ2-7; D not certain. Trimming stripped 0 bases from V and 0 bases from J, with 6 bases between. The CDR3 is 14 amino acids. The germline V gene encodes CDR1 ENHRY and CDR2 SYGVKD. This CDR3 reads CAISESTSSYEQYF. CDR3 nucleotides: TGTGCCATCAGTGAGTCCACGAGCTCCTACGAGCAGTACTTC.

This clonotype was seen only a few times. The rearrangement joins TRBV6-5 to TRBJ1-5; D unclear. Between the trimmed V and J ends, which lost 3 bases and 4 bases, there was a span of 13 bases. CDR3 length: 15 residues. Germline CDR1 is MNHEY and CDR2 is SVGAGI. The CDR3 sequence is CASSYQYMGNQPQHF. The CDR3 coding sequence is TGTGCCAGCAGTTATCAGTATATGGGAAATCAGCCCCAGCATTTT.

Worth noting for this clonotype: A read error may account for a junction end that differs from germline. The chain links TRBV7-9 to TRBJ2-5; D ambiguous. The CDR3 contains 15 residues. Germline V gene data show CDR1 as SEHNR and CDR2 as FQNEAQ (reference sequence). The CDR3 sequence is CAGSPGATLQETQYF. The DNA for the CDR3 is TGTGCCGGCAGTCCCGGTGCTACGCTCCAAGAGACCCAGTACTTC.

This clonotype was seen a handful of times. The chain joins TRBV3-1 to TRBJ2-7; TRBD2 matches 13 bases. The CDR3 covers 17 residues. With V trimmed by 1 base and J by 3 bases, 6 bases remained unmatched. Germline CDR1 and CDR2: LGHDT and YNNKEL (reference sequence). Here the CDR3 reads CASSQGLGLAGDYEQYF. The DNA for the CDR3 is TGTGCCAGCAGCCAAGGCCTAGGACTAGCGGGGGACTACGAGCAGTACTTC.

The sample holds many counts of this clonotype. The chain combines TRBV7-6 with TRBJ2-5; tentatively, D is TRBD2 (5 bases). The germline V and J ends were trimmed by 3 bases and 4 bases, with 12 bases remaining between them. The CDR3 is 14 residues long. Germline-derived CDR1 and CDR2 are SGHVS and FNYEAQ. The CDR3 nucleotides read TGTGCCAGCAGCTTTGAAAGTCGGGGAGAGACCCAGTACTTC. The encoded protein is CASSFESRGETQYF.

The rearrangement links TRBV16 to TRBJ1-6; a possible D gene is TRBD1 (5 bases). Between the trimmed V and J ends, which lost 4 bases and 7 bases, there was a span of 8 bases. The CDR3 has 13 residues. The germline V gene has CDR1 KGHSY and CDR2 FQNENV. Here the CDR3 reads CASSPRTNSPLHF. In nucleotides, the CDR3 is TGTGCCAGCAGCCCCCGGACAAATTCACCCCTCCACTTT.

This clonotype was detected many times. The chain is built from TRBV7-9 and TRBJ2-7; D gene unclear. V gave up 5 bases and J gave up 0 bases, with 11 bases separating them. CDR3 length: 14 amino acids. Looked up from germline, CDR1 is SEHNR and CDR2 is FQNEAQ (reference sequence). The CDR3 nucleotides read TGTGCCAGCAGCCTGATGGACGGCTCCTACGAGCAGTACTTC. Translating gives CASSLMDGSYEQYF.

The sample holds a few counts of this clonotype. This sequence joins TRBV20-1 and TRBJ2-4, with 8 bases that match TRBD2. The J call may be wrong; the DNA end is better matched by TRBJ2-5. The CDR3 runs to 14 residues. Germline values: CDR1 DFQATT, CDR2 SNEGSKA (reference sequence). The CDR3 DNA is TGCAGTGCCCCCCGTAGCGGGACCCAAGAGACCCAGTACTTC. Translation gives CSAPRSGTQETQYF.